A single T cell receptor beta chain is shown here with its context. PCR was performed using 60 Vbeta and 13 Jbeta primers. Assay used: immunoSEQ multiplex PCR; TCRdb lists only in-frame clones, some missing. The sample gives 150,000 to 200,000 clones, about four fifths of which show up once; around 1.6% is in the top ten. This sample stems from a study of cytomegalovirus exposure and HLA in healthy donors. This CDR3 region has 16 residues. Germline V gene lookup returns CDR1 SGDLS and CDR2 YYNGEE. V was clipped by 4 bases and J by 0 bases; unmatched bases: 3. The V and J genes are TRBV9 and TRBJ2-5, with 13 bases matching TRBD2. Sequenced input: PBMCs. The sequence came from a middle-aged man in good health and CMV-seropositive. The CDR3 sequence is CASSPGLAGDQETQYF. The CDR3 nucleotides are TGTGCCAGCAGCCCTGGACTAGCGGGAGACCAAGAGACCCAGTACTTC.